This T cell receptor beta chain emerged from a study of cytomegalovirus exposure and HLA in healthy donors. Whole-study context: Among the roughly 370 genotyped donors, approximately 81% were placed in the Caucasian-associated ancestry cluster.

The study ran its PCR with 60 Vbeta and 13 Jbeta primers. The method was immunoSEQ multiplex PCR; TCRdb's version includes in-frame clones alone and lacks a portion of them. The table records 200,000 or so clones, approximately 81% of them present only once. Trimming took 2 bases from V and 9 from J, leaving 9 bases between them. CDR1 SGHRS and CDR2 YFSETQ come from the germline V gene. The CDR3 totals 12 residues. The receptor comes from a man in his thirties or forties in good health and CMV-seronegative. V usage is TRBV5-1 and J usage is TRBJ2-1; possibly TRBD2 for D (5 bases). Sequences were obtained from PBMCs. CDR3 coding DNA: TGCGCCAGCAGCTTCCAGGAGGCTGAGCAGTTCTTC. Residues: CASSFQEAEQFF.